This TCR beta chain comes out of a study of blood T cells in healthy people across ages. Using a J-beta primer mix together with a sample-barcoded 5' primer, a second PCR was run for roughly 7 to 12 cycles. Using its own MiXCR run on the 5' RACE reads, TCRdb lists one record per CDR3 protein. The table shows 850,000 to 1,000,000 distinct CDR3 sequences, with approximately 50% occurring only once. Of note for this clonotype: The antigen remains undetermined.

The germline CDR1 and CDR2 sequences are DFQATT and SNEGSKA (reference sequence). Trimming removed 7 bases at V and 9 bases at J, with 16 bases between. The CDR3 is 12 amino acids. The study, taken as a whole, reports: More naive CD4+ cells and higher diversity marked long-lived donors relative to aged donors. Unknown donor CMV status possibly confounded expanded clonotype changes.

The gene calls are TRBV20-1 and TRBJ2-1, with D maybe TRBD2 (6 bases). What was sequenced was blood. This receptor was identified in a woman aged 60 to 75 in good health. The CDR3 nucleotides read TGCAGTGGACGGGAGTCATACGGTGAGCAGTTCTTC. Its translation is CSGRESYGEQFF.